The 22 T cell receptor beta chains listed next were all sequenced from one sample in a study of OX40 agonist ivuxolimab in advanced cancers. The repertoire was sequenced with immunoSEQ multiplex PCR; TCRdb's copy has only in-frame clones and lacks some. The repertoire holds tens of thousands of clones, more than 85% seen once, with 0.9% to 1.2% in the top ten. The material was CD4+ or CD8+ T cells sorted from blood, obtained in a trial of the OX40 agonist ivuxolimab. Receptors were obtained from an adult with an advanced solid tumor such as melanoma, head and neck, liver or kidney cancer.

The CDR3 loop reads CASSYGWGTAGNTGELFF. For the CDR3, the DNA is TGTGCCAGCAGCTACGGCTGGGGGACAGCTGGGAACACCGGGGAGCTGTTTTTT. The chain joins TRBV7-2 to TRBJ2-2; 7 bases align to TRBD1. Germline V CDR1 and CDR2: SGHTA, FQGNSA. V gave up 4 bases and J gave up 1 base; unmatched junction bases: 12. CDR3 length equals 18 residues.

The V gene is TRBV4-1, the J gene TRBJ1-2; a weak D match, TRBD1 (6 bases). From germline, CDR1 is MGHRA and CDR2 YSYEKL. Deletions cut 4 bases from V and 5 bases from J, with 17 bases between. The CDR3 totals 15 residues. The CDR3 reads CASSLSAPGVYGYTF. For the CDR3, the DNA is TGCGCCAGCAGCCTCAGTGCTCCAGGGGTTTATGGCTACACCTTC.

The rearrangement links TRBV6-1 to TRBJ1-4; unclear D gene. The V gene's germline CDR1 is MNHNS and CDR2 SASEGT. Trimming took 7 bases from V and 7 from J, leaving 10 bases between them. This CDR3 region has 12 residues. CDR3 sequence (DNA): TGTGCCAGCAACGGGCGGGGTGAAAAACTGTTTTTT. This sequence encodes CASNGRGEKLFF.

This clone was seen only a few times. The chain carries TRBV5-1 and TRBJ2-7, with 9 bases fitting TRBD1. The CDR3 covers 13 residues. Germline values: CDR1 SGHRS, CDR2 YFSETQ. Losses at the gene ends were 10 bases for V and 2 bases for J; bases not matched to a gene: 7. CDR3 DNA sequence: TGCGCCTCTCGGGACAGGGACCCCTACGAGCAGTACTTC. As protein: CASRDRDPYEQYF.

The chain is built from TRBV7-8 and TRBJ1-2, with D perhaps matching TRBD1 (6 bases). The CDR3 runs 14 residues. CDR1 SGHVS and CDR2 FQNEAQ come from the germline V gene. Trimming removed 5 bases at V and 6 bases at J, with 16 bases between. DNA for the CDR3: TGTGCCAGCAGCGCCACAGGGAAAACCGATGGCTACACCTTC. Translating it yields CASSATGKTDGYTF. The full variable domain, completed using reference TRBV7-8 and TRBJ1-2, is GAGVSQSPRYKVAKRGQDVALRCDPISGHVSLFWYQQALGQGPEFLTYFQNEAQLDKSGLPSDRFFAERPEGSVSTLKIQRTQQEDSAVYLCASSATGKTDGYTFGSGTRLTVV.

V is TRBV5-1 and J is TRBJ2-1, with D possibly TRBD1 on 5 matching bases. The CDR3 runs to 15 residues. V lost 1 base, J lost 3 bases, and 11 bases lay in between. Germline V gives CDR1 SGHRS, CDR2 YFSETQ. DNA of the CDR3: TGCGCCAGCAGCTTGCCTGGACAATTCTACAATGAGCAGTTCTTC. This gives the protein CASSLPGQFYNEQFF.

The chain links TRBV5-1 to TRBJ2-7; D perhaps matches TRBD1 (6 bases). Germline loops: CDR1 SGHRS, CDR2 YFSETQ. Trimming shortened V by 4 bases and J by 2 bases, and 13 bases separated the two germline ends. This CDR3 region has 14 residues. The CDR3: CASSRDTNAYEQYF. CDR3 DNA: TGCGCCAGCAGCAGGGACACTAATGCCTACGAGCAGTACTTC.

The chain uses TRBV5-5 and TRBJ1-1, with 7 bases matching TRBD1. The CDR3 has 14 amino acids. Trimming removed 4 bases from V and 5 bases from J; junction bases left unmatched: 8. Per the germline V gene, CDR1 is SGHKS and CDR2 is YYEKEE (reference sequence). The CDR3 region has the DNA TGTGCCAGCAGCGAAGGGACAGCCCTAACTGAAGCTTTCTTT. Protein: CASSEGTALTEAFF.

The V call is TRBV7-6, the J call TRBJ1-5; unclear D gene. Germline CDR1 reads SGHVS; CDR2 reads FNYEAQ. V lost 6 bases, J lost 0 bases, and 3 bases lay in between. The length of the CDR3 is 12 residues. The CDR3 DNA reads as TGTGCCAGCAGTGATAGCAATCAGCCCCAGCATTTT. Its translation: CASSDSNQPQHF.

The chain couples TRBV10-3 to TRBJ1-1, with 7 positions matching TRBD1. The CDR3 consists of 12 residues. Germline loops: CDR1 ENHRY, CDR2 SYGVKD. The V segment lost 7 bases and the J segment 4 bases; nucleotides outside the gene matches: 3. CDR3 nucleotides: TGTGCCATCAACCCAGGGGGCACTGAAGCTTTCTTT. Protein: CAINPGGTEAFF.

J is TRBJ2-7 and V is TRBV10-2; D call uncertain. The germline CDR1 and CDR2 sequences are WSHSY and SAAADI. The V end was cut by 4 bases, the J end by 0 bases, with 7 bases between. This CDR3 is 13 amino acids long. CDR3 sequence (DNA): TGCGCCAGCAGTGGTTTAGTCTCCTACGAGCAGTACTTC. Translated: CASSGLVSYEQYF.

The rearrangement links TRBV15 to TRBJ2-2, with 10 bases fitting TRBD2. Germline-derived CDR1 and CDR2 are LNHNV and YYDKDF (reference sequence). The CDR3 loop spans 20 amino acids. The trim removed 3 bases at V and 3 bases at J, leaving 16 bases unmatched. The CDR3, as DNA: TGTGCCACCAGCAGCCACTCTGGGACTAGCGATCAGGGGCACACCGGGGAGCTGTTTTTT. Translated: CATSSHSGTSDQGHTGELFF.

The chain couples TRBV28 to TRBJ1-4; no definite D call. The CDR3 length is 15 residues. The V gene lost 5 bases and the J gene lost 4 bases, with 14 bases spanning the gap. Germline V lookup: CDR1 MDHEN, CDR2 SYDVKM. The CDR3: CASSPRTESNEKLFF. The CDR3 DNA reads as TGTGCCAGCAGTCCGCGGACGGAAAGTAATGAAAAACTGTTTTTT.

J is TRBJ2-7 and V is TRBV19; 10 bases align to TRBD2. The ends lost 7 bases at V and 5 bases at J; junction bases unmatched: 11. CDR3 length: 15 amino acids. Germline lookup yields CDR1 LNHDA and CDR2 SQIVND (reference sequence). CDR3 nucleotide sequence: TGTGCCAGTACTCCCACGGGACTAGCGAAGAACGAGCAGTACTTC. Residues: CASTPTGLAKNEQYF.

The CDR3 DNA sequence: TGTGCCAGCAGTGAAGCCCTAGGGCTTGGAGAGACCCAGTACTTC. It codes for CASSEALGLGETQYF. V is TRBV6-1 and J is TRBJ2-5; D is unresolved. Per the germline V gene, CDR1 is MNHNS and CDR2 is SASEGT. Trimming pared 0 bases from V and 4 bases from J, leaving 12 bases between. The length of the CDR3 is 15 residues.

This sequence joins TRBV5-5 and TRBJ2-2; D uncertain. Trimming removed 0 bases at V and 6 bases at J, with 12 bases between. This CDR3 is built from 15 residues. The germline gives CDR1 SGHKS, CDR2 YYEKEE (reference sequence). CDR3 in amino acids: CASSLGSGKSGELFF. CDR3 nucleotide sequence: TGTGCCAGCAGCTTGGGTAGTGGGAAATCCGGGGAGCTGTTTTTT.

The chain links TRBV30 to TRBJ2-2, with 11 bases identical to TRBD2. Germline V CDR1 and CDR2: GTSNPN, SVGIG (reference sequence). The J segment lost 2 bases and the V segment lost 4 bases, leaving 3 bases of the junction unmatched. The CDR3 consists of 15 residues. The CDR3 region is CAWKGLAGNTGELFF. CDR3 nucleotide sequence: TGTGCCTGGAAAGGACTAGCGGGTAACACCGGGGAGCTGTTTTTT.

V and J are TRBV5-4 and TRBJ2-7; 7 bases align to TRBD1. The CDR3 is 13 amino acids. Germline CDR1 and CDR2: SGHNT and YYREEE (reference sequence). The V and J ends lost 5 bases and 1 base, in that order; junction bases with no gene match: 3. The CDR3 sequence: CASRSGQSYEQYF. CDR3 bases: TGTGCCAGCAGATCGGGACAGTCCTACGAGCAGTACTTC.

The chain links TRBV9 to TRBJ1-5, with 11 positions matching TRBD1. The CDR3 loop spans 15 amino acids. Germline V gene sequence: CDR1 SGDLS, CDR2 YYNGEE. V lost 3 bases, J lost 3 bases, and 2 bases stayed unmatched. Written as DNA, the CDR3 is TGTGCCAGCAGCGGGGGACAGGGGGACAATCAGCCCCAGCATTTT. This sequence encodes CASSGGQGDNQPQHF. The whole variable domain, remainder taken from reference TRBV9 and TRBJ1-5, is DSGVTQTPKHLITATGQRVTLRCSPRSGDLSVYWYQQSLDQGLQFLIQYYNGEERAKGNILERFSAQQFPDLHSELNLSSLELGDSALYFCASSGGQGDNQPQHFGDGTRLSIL.

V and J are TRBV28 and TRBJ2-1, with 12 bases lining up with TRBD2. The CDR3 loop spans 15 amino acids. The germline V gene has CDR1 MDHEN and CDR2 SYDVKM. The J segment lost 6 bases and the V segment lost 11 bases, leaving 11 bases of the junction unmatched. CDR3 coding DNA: TGTGCCTCCTGGACTAGCGGGATCTCGATCAATGAGCAGTTCTTC. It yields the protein CASWTSGISINEQFF.

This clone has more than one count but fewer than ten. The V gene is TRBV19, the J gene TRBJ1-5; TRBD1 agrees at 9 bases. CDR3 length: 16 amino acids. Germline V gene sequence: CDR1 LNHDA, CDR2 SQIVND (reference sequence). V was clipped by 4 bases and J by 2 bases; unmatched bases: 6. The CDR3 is CASSKTGGTGNQPQHF. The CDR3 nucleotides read TGTGCCAGTAGTAAAACAGGGGGCACGGGCAATCAGCCCCAGCATTTT.

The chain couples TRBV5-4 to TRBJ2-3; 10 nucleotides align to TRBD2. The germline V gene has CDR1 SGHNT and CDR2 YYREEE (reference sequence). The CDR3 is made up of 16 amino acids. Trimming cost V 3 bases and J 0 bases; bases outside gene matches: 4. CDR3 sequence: CASSSEGLASTDTQYF. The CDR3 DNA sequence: TGTGCCAGCAGCTCGGAGGGACTAGCGAGCACAGATACGCAGTATTTT.